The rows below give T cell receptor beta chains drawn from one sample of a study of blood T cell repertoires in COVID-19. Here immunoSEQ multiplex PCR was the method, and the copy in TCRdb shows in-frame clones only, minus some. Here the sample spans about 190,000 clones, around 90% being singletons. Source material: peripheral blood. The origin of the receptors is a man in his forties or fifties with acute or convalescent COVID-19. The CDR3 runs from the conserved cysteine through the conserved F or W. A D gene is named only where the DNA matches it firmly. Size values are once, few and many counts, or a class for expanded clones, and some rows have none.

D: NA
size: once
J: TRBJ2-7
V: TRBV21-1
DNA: TGTGCCAGCAGCAAAGCCACCCCCGGCGAGGTTACCTACGAGCAGTACTTC
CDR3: CASSKATPGEVTYEQYF

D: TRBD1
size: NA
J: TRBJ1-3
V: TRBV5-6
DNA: TGTGCCAGCAGCTTGAGGACAGGTTATGGAAACACCATATATTTT
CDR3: CASSLRTGYGNTIYF

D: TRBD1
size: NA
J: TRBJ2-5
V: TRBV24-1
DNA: TGTGCCACCAGTGCCTCGGACAGGGGATTTTTAGAGACCCAGTACTTC
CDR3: CATSASDRGFLETQYF

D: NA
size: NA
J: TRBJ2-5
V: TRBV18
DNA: TGTGCCAGCTCGCGGTTTTTTGACAGGTCCGAGACCCAGTACTTC
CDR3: CASSRFFDRSETQYF

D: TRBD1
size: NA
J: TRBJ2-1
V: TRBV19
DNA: TGTGCCAGTAACAGGGGTGGGAGATACAATGAGCAGTTCTTC
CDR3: CASNRGGRYNEQFF

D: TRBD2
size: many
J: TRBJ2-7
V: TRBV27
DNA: TGTGCCAGCAGTCCCCACCCAGGACTAGCGTTCTCCTACGAGCAGTACTTC
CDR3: CASSPHPGLAFSYEQYF

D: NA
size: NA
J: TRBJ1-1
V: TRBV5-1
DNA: TGCGCCAGCAGCATTGAGGTGAACACTGAAGCTTTCTTT
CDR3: CASSIEVNTEAFF

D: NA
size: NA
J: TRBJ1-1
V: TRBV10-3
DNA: TGTGCCATCAGGGACATGGACACTGAAGCTTTCTTT
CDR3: CAIRDMDTEAFF

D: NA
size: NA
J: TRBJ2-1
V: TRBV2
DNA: TGTGCCAGCAACAACAATGAGCAGTTCTTC
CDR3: CASNNNEQFF

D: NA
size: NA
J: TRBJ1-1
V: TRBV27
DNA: TGTGCCAGCAGTTTCACAGGGTACCCTACGAAGCAAATGAACACTGAAGCTTTCTTT
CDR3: CASSFTGYPTKQMNTEAFF

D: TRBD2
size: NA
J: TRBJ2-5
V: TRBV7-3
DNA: TGTGCCAGCAGCCGTAACTCGGGGGGGGAGCCCCAGTACTTC
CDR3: CASSRNSGGEPQYF

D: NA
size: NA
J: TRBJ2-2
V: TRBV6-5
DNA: TGTGCCGTAGTAGTCAGGGTAACCGGGGAGCTGTTTTTT
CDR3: CAVVVRVTGELFF

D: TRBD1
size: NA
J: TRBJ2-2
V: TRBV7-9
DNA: TGTGCCAGCAGTTTCTGGACAGGGGGGGACACCGGGGAGCTGTTTTTT
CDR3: CASSFWTGGDTGELFF

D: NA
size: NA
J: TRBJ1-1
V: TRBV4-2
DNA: TGTGCCAGCAGCCAACTCCTTGAGGGGGACACTGAAGCTTTCTTT
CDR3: CASSQLLEGDTEAFF

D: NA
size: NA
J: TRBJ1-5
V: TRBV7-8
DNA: TGTGCCAGCAGCTTAGGACGACAGGTTTTTGAGCCCCAGCATTTT
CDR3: CASSLGRQVFEPQHF

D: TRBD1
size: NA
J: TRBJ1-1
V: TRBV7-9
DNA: TGTGCCAGCAGCGCGACAGGGGGCACTGAAGCTTTCTTT
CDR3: CASSATGGTEAFF

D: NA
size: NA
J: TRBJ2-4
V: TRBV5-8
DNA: TGTGCCAGCAGCGGTAGGACAAGGCTTTTTCAGTACTTC
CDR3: CASSGRTRLFQYF

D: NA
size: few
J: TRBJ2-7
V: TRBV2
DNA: TGTGCCAGCAGTGATCAGGGGAGGGACTACGAGCAGTACTTC
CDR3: CASSDQGRDYEQYF

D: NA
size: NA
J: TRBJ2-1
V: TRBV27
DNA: TGTGCCAGCAGTGGCATGGCTGGCAATGAGCAGTTCTTC
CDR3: CASSGMAGNEQFF

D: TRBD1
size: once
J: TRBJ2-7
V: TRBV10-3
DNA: TGTGCCACCGACAAGGGGACAGGGAGCGAGCAGTACTTC
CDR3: CATDKGTGSEQYF

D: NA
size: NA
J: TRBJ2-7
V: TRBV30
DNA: TGTGCCTGGCGCGGGGGACAAGGATCCTACGAGCAGTACTTC
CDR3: CAWRGGQGSYEQYF

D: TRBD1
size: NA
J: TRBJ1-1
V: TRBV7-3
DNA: TGTGCCAGCAGCCCAAGTCCACAGGGGAGAAACACTGAAGCTTTCTTT
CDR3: CASSPSPQGRNTEAFF

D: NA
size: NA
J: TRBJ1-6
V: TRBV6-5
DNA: TGTGCCAGCAGTTCTCGCGGGGCTAATTCACCCCTCCACTTT
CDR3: CASSSRGANSPLHF

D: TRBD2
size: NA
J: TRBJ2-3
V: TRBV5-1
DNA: TGCGCCAGCAGCCGGACTAGCGGGGTTGAAGATACGCAGTATTTT
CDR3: CASSRTSGVEDTQYF

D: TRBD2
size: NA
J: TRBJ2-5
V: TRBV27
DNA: TGTGCCAGCAGTTTACTGTCGGGACTAGCGGGGGAGGGAGAGACCCAGTACTTC
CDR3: CASSLLSGLAGEGETQYF

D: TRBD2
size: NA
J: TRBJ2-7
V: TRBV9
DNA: TGTGCCAGCAGCGCAACTAGCGGGGGGCAGTCAGGGCAGTACTTC
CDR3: CASSATSGGQSGQYF

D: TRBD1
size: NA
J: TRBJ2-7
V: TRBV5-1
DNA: TGCGCCAGCAGCCCGACAATTTTGACAGGGTACGAGCAGTACTTC
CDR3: CASSPTILTGYEQYF

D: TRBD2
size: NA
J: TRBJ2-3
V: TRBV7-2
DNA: TGTGCCAGCAGCTTCGTAGCGGGGCGGGAAGATACGCAGTATTTT
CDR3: CASSFVAGREDTQYF

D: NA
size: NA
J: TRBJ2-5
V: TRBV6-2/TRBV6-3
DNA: TGTGCCAGCAGCCGCGATGGTCGGGGGACCCAGTACTTC
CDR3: CASSRDGRGTQYF

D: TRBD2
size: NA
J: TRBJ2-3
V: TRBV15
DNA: TGTGCCACCAGCGGGGTAGCGGGGGGTGTCGATACGCAGTATTTT
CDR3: CATSGVAGGVDTQYF

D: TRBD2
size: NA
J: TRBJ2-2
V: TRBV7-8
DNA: TGTGCCAGCAGCCCCTTAGCGGGGAACACCGGGGAGCTGTTTTTT
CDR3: CASSPLAGNTGELFF

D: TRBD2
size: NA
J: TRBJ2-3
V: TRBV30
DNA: TGTGCCTGGAGTGTAGTTAGCGGGGGGGCCGGGGATACGCAGTATTTT
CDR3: CAWSVVSGGAGDTQYF

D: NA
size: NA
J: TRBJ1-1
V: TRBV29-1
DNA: TGCAGCGTTGAGTACAGGATGAACACTGAAGCTTTCTTT
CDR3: CSVEYRMNTEAFF

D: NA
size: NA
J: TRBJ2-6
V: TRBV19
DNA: TGTGCCAGTAGTATATCCCCCGCGTACGGGGCCAACGTCCTGACTTTC
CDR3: CASSISPAYGANVLTF

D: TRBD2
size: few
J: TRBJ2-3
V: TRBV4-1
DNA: TGCGCCAGCAGCCGATCGGGACTAGCGGGGAGCACAGATACGCAGTATTTT
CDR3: CASSRSGLAGSTDTQYF

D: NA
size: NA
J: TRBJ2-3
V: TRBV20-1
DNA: TGCAGCCTGAAGCCCCTAGATACGCAGTATTTT
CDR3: CSLKPLDTQYF

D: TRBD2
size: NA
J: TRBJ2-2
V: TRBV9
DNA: TGTGCCAGCAGCCCACGACTAGCGGGGGGTGGAGCCGGGGAGCTGTTTTTT
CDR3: CASSPRLAGGGAGELFF

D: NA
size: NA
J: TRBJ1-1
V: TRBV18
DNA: TGTGCCAGCTCACCTATCGAAGCTTTCTTT
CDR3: CASSPIEAFF

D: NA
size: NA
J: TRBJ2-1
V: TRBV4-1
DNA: TGCGCCAGCAGCCAAAGTCAGTTGTGGAATGAGCAGTTCTTC
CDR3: CASSQSQLWNEQFF

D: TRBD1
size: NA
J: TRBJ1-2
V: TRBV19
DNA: TGTGCCAGTACCAATGGACAGGGAGAACTGTTCGGCTATGGCTACACCTTC
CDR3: CASTNGQGELFGYGYTF

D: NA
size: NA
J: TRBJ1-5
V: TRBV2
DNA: TGTGCCAGCAACCGACAAAGCAATCAGCCCCAGCATTTT
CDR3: CASNRQSNQPQHF

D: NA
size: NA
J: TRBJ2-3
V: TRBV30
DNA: TGTGCCTGGAGTGGGGGGCTACACACAGATACGCAGTATTTT
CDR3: CAWSGGLHTDTQYF

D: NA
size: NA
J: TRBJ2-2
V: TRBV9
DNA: TGTGCCAGCAGCGTAGGGGCCGGGAGCGGCACCGGGGAGCTGTTTTTT
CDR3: CASSVGAGSGTGELFF

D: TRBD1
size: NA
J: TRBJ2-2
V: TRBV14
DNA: TGTGCCAGCAGCCAAGGACAGGGGGCGAGGTGGACCGGGGAGCTGTTTTTT
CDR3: CASSQGQGARWTGELFF

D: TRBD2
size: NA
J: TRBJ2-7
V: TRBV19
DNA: TGTGCCAGTAGTATGGCTAGCGGGGGCTTCGAGCAGTACTTC
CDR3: CASSMASGGFEQYF

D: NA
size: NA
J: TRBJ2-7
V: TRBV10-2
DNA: TGCGCCAGCAGTGAAGTGGGAGTGGGCAAATCCTTGGAGCAGTACTTC
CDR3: CASSEVGVGKSLEQYF

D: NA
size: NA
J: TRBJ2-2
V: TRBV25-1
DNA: TGTGCCAGCAGTGAAACGCGGCGGAACACCGGGGAGCTGTTTTTT
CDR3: CASSETRRNTGELFF

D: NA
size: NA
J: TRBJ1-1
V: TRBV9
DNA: TGTGCCAGCAGCGCCTCTCGGAGTTTTCTGGCTGAAGCTTTCTTT
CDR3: CASSASRSFLAEAFF

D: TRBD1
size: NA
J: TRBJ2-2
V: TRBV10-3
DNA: TGTGCCATCAGTCCGGACAGGGGCAATACCGGGGAGCTGTTTTTT
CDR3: CAISPDRGNTGELFF

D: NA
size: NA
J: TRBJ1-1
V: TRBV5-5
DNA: TGTGCCAGCAGCTCAATGGGGGGACCCACTGAAGCTTTCTTT
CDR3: CASSSMGGPTEAFF

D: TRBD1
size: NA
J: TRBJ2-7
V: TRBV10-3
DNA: TGTGCCATCAGTGAACGGACGACAGGGTCCCCCCTCCCCTACGAGCAGTACTTC
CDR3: CAISERTTGSPLPYEQYF

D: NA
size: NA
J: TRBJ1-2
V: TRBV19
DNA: TGTGCCAGTACTGGCCCTAACTATGGCTACACCTTC
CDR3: CASTGPNYGYTF

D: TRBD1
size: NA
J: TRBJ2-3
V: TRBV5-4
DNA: TGTGCCAGCAGCCAGCGACAGGGTGGGACAGATACGCAGTATTTT
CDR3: CASSQRQGGTDTQYF

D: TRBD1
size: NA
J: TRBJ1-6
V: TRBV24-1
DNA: TGTGCCACCAGTGACGCGCGACAGGGGGCACATTCACCCCTCCACTTT
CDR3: CATSDARQGAHSPLHF

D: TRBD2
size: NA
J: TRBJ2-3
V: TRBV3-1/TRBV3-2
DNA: TGTGCCAGCAGCCGACTAGCGGGGGGGCCAGATACGCAGTATTTT
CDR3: CASSRLAGGPDTQYF

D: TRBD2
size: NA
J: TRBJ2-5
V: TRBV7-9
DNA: TGTGCCAGCAGCTCCCTCCCTCTCGGAGCGGGGGGGCCTAAGACCCAGTACTTC
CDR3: CASSSLPLGAGGPKTQYF

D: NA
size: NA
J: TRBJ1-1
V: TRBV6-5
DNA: TGTGCCAGCAGCCACCCCGCGGGGGTGAACACTGAAGCTTTCTTT
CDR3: CASSHPAGVNTEAFF

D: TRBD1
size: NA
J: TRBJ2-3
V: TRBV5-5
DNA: TGTGCCAGCAGCCAACGGGACAGCCTCACGCCAGATACGCAGTATTTT
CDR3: CASSQRDSLTPDTQYF

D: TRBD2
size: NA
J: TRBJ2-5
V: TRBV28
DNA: TGTGCCAGCGGCCTACTAGCGGGGGGGGAGACCCAGTACTTC
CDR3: CASGLLAGGETQYF